Sequencing of this TCR beta chain was carried out in a study of blood T cell repertoires in COVID-19. Study-level information: Samples representing acute and convalescent COVID-19 were sourced from the United States, Italy and Spain.

Germline V gene data show CDR1 as MNHEY and CDR2 as SVGEGT. The ends lost 5 bases at V and 7 bases at J; junction bases unmatched: 8. This CDR3 is built from 16 residues. Original data processing: From reference gene primer amplification, estimates of nucleated cell counts were derived. The data were produced by immunoSEQ multiplex PCR, yet TCRdb's version contains in-frame clones alone and is incomplete. The V and J calls and the clone size are those of that table, but D and trimming were determined from the DNA. The data contain about 260,000 clones, around 87% of them seen just once; the ten biggest clones take up about 5%.

The TCR comes from a woman aged 60-75 years with COVID-19, enrolled during active disease. The V and J genes are TRBV6-2 or TRBV6-3 and TRBJ2-1, with TRBD2 matching over 13 bases. Sample: peripheral blood. CDR3 in DNA: TGTGCCAGCAGTCTCTGGACTAGCGGGAGAAATAATGAGCAGTTCTTC. Residues: CASSLWTSGRNNEQFF.